A selection of T cell receptor beta chains follows, all from one sample in a study of human T cells and chemical hapten exposure. TCRdb re-called the RACE reads with MiXCR, one entry per CDR3 protein. The repertoire has roughly 72,000 distinct CDR3 sequences, 10% of them found once; the top ten carry around 1.3%. Sequences were derived from whole blood, sampled in connection with sensitization to the hapten diphenylcyclopropenone (DPC). Receptors originate from a woman aged 50 to 60 with alopecia areata. Some clones in this sample may be carry-over from other donors' samples. CDR3s include the opening cysteine and the closing phenylalanine or tryptophan. D genes are given only for firm matches. A clone size is listed for some rows: how often the clone was seen (once, few, many), or a class if it is expanded.

d_gene	v_gene	j_gene	abundance	CDR3nt	CDR3aa
.	TRBV5-1	TRBJ1-1	many	TGCGCCAGCAGACTCCAGGGAGGGGCGGTGAACACTGAAGCTTTCTTT	CASRLQGGAVNTEAFF
.	TRBV27	TRBJ1-1	.	TGTGCCAGCAGGGGTGGGCAGGGAAGGAGAACTGAAGCTTTCTTT	CASRGGQGRRTEAFF
.	TRBV7-6	TRBJ2-7	.	TGTGCCAGCAGCCTATACGAGCAGTACTTC	CASSLYEQYF
.	TRBV29-1	TRBJ2-7	.	TGCAGCGCCCGGGACGGGGCCTACGAGCAGTACTTC	CSARDGAYEQYF
.	TRBV19	TRBJ2-1	few	TGTGCCAGTAGTTCTCAGGAGTACAATGAGCAGTTCTTC	CASSSQEYNEQFF
TRBD2	TRBV5-1	TRBJ2-7	few	TGCGCCAGCAGCCCGAAGACTAGCGGGAGTGGGTCCGAGCAGTACTTC	CASSPKTSGSGSEQYF
TRBD1	TRBV28	TRBJ1-2	many	TGTGCCAGCAGTTGGACAGGCGAATATGGCTACACCTTC	CASSWTGEYGYTF
.	TRBV30	TRBJ2-7	few	TGTGCCTCCTCTAGGCCCCGGACAGTCTCCTACGAGCAGTACTTC	CASSRPRTVSYEQYF
.	TRBV7-9	TRBJ1-5	medium-sized	TGTGCCAGCAGCCCCAGTGGGGGGAATCAGCCCCAGCATTTT	CASSPSGGNQPQHF
.	TRBV29-1	TRBJ2-3	few	TGCAGCGTTGGTGGGGCCACAGATACGCAGTATTTT	CSVGGATDTQYF
.	TRBV9	TRBJ2-6	many	TGTGCCAGCAGCCTACTGGCTGGGGCCAACGTCCTGACTTTC	CASSLLAGANVLTF
.	TRBV7-8	TRBJ2-5	many	TGTGCCAGCAGCTTAAACCTCATGGTGGAGACCCAGTACTTC	CASSLNLMVETQYF
.	TRBV28	TRBJ2-1	few	TGTGCCACTTCCATGTTACACAATGAGCAGTTCTTC	CATSMLHNEQFF
.	TRBV20-1	TRBJ1-1	few	TGCAGTGCTAGAAAAGGGGGGGACACTGAAGCTTTCTTT	CSARKGGDTEAFF
TRBD2	TRBV28	TRBJ2-7	few	TGTGCCAGCAGTTCTAGCGGGAGGGCCTCCTACGAGCAGTACTTC	CASSSSGRASYEQYF
TRBD2	TRBV11-2	TRBJ2-1	.	TGTGCCAGCAGCCCGGGACTAGCAGCAAATGAGCAGTTCTTC	CASSPGLAANEQFF
TRBD2	TRBV6-5	TRBJ2-4	.	TGTGCCAGCAGTTCTCGGGTAGCGGGAAGTGGGAACATTCAGTACTTC	CASSSRVAGSGNIQYF
TRBD2	TRBV7-2	TRBJ2-5	once	TGTGCCAGCAGCTTAGAGGGGACTAGCGGGACGAAGACCCAGTACTTC	CASSLEGTSGTKTQYF
.	TRBV20-1	TRBJ2-7	many	TGCAGTGCTAGAGATAGGAGAGCTGGAGGTCTCCACGAGCAGTACTTC	CSARDRRAGGLHEQYF
TRBD1	TRBV6-5	TRBJ2-7	.	TGTGCCAGCAGCGACAGGGCCTCCTACGAGCAGTACTTC	CASSDRASYEQYF
.	TRBV6-2/TRBV6-3	TRBJ1-1	many	TGTGCCAGCAGTTACTTGATGAACACTGAAGCTTTCTTT	CASSYLMNTEAFF
TRBD1	TRBV12-3/TRBV12-4	TRBJ1-2	many	TGTGCCAGCAGTTTGACAGGGTCCTATGGCTACACCTTC	CASSLTGSYGYTF
.	TRBV4-1	TRBJ1-4	many	TGCGCCAGCAGTGACGGAGGGCAGGGGGAAAAACTGTTTTTT	CASSDGGQGEKLFF
TRBD1	TRBV7-2	TRBJ2-1	.	TGTGCCAGCAGCCGGGACAGGGCCCTTTACAATGAGCAGTTCTTC	CASSRDRALYNEQFF
TRBD2	TRBV29-1	TRBJ2-7	few	TGCAGCGTTGAAGACGGGTCTAGCGGGACCTACGAGCAGTACTTC	CSVEDGSSGTYEQYF
.	TRBV30	TRBJ2-2	.	TGTGCCTGGAAGTTTCGGGACACCGGGGAGCTGTTTTTT	CAWKFRDTGELFF
.	TRBV9	TRBJ2-5	few	TGTGCCAGCAGCGTAGCGACCCAAGAGACCCAGTACTTC	CASSVATQETQYF
.	TRBV27	TRBJ2-3	.	TGTGCCAGCAGTTTTGGGACTGGCGGCACAGATACGCAGTATTTT	CASSFGTGGTDTQYF
TRBD1	TRBV11-2	TRBJ1-1	.	TGTGCCAGCAGCCTCCGGACAGGGCCAGCTTTCTTT	CASSLRTGPAFF
.	TRBV11-2	TRBJ2-7	many	TGTGCCAGCAGCTTAGATCGCCAGGGCTTCCCCTACGAGCAGTACTTC	CASSLDRQGFPYEQYF
.	TRBV24-1	TRBJ2-1	.	TGTGCCACCAGTGACCGGTACAATGAGCAGTTCTTC	CATSDRYNEQFF
.	TRBV18	TRBJ2-1	few	TGTGCCAGCTCCCCTCGTGGGATTACGCAGTTCTTC	CASSPRGITQFF